A selection of T cell receptor beta chains follows, all from one sample in a study of brain metastases from non-small cell lung cancer. Profiling relied on immunoSEQ multiplex PCR, and the TCRdb table lists in-frame clones only, not all of them. This table holds roughly 4,000 clones, nearly 90% found once. The sequencing sample was made of primary lung tumor tissue. These TCRs come from a donor at least 40 years old with non-small cell lung cancer. The CDR3 runs from the conserved cysteine through the conserved F or W. Fields, in order: V gene, D gene, J gene, clone size, CDR3 DNA, CDR3 protein. The D gene is left open where the match is weak. Not every row has a clone size; where given, it reads once, few, many or a size class.

>TRBV5-1|NA|TRBJ2-1|NA
TGCGCCAGCAGCCGTGGACAAAGTGATGAGCAGTTCTTC
CASSRGQSDEQFF
>TRBV2|NA|TRBJ1-2|few
TGTGCCAGCAGTGAAGGGACAACCTATGGCTACACCTTC
CASSEGTTYGYTF
>TRBV5-1|TRBD1|TRBJ1-6|NA
TGCGCCAGCAGCTTCACAGGGGGCAATTCACCCCTCCACTTT
CASSFTGGNSPLHF
>TRBV7-3|NA|TRBJ2-1|NA
TGTGCCAGCAGCTTAAGGGCCATCGCTTCGTACAATGAGCAGTTCTTC
CASSLRAIASYNEQFF
>TRBV19|NA|TRBJ1-1|NA
TGTGCCAGTAGTATGGGGATTGGGGGCACTGAAGCTTTCTTT
CASSMGIGGTEAFF
>TRBV5-1|TRBD1|TRBJ2-7|NA
TGCGCCAGCAGCCCCGGGACAGGTTCCTACGAGCAGTACTTC
CASSPGTGSYEQYF
>TRBV10-3|TRBD1|TRBJ2-7|NA
TGTGCCATCAGTGAGGGGGGACAGGGGGTTTACGAGCAGTACTTC
CAISEGGQGVYEQYF
>TRBV6-5|NA|TRBJ1-3|NA
TGTGCCAGCAGTTACACCCTTGCATCCTCTGGAAACACTATATATTTT
CASSYTLASSGNTIYF
>TRBV5-4|TRBD1|TRBJ2-2|NA
TGTGTCAGCAGCGGGGACAGGGCCCACACCGGGGAGCTGTTTTTT
CVSSGDRAHTGELFF
>TRBV5-5|TRBD1|TRBJ2-5|NA
TGTGCCAGCAGCTGGGACAGGGACCTTGGGGTCCAGTACTTC
CASSWDRDLGVQYF
>TRBV5-4|TRBD1|TRBJ1-1|NA
TGTGCCAGCAGACGCCAGGGGGAGGGCACTGAAGCTTTCTTT
CASRRQGEGTEAFF